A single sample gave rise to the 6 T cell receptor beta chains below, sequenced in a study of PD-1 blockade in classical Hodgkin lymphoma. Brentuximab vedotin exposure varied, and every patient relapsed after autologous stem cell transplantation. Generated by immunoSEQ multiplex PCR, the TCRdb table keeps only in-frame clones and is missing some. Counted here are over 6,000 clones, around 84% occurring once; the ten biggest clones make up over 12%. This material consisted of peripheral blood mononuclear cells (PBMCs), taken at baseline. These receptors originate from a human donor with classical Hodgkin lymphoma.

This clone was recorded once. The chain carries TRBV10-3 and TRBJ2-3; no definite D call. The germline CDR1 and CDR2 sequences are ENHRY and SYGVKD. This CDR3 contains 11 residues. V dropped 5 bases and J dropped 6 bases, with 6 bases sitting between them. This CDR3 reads CAISWADTQYF. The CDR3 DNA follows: TGTGCCATCAGTTGGGCCGATACGCAGTATTTT.

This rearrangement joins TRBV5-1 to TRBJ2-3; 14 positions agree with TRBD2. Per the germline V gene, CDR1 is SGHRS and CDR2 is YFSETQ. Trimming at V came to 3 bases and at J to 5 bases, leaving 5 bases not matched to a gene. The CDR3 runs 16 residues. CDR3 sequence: CASSSGLAGAGDTQYF. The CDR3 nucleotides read TGCGCCAGCAGCTCGGGACTAGCGGGAGCGGGAGATACGCAGTATTTT.

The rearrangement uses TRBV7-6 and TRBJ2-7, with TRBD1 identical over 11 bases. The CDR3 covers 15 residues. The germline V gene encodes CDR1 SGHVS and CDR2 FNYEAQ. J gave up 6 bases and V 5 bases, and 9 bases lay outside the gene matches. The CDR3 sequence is CASSADRGRRSEQYF. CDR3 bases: TGTGCCAGCAGCGCGGACAGGGGGCGGAGGTCCGAGCAGTACTTC.

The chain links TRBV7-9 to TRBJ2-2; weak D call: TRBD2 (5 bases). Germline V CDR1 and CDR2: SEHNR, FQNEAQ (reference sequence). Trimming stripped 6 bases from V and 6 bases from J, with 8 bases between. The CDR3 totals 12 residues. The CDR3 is CASRGESGELFF. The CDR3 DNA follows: TGTGCCAGCAGGGGAGAATCCGGGGAGCTGTTTTTT.

As DNA, the CDR3 is TGTGCCAGCAGTCCTTTAGGACTCACCTACGAGCAGTACTTC. Encoded protein: CASSPLGLTYEQYF. The chain couples TRBV7-2 to TRBJ2-7; maybe TRBD2 (5 bases). Trimming left V 6 bases short and J 2 bases short, with 14 bases between. From germline, CDR1 is SGHTA and CDR2 FQGNSA. The CDR3 is 14 amino acids. The full variable domain, with the rest looked up from reference TRBV7-2 and TRBJ2-7, is GAGVSQSPSNKVTEKGKDVELRCDPISGHTALYWYRQSLGQGLEFLIYFQGNSAPDKSGLPSDRFSAERTGGSVSTLTIQRTQQEDSAVYLCASSPLGLTYEQYFGPGTRLTVT.

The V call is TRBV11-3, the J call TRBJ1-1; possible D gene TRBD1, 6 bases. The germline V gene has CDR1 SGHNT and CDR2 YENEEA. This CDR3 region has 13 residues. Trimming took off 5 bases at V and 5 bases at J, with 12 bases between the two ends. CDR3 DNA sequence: TGTGCCAGCAGCCAACAGGGATGGACTGAAGCTTTCTTT. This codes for CASSQQGWTEAFF.